Below, 15 T cell receptor beta chains from the same sample are listed, as sequenced in a study of T cells in women clearing cervical HPV infection. Sequenced by immunoSEQ multiplex PCR; TCRdb stores in-frame clones only, minus some. This repertoire includes roughly 49,000 clones. What was sequenced was blood buffy coat. These receptors all come from a woman aged 18 to 69 with a cervical HPV16 infection that either progressed to CIN3+ or cleared (not recorded which).

A word on this clone: The CDR3 extends 3 residues past the end of the read, so its final part is completed from the germline J gene. V gene TRBV29-1 combines with J gene TRBJ1-1, with D possibly being TRBD1 (5 bases). This CDR3 has 12 amino acids. CDR1 and CDR2 (germline): SQVTM, ANQGSEA. The V gene lost 7 bases and the J gene lost 4 bases, with 13 bases spanning the gap. The sequenced part of the CDR3 DNA is TGCAGCGGCACGCTCGACAGCACTGAA. Translated: CSGTLDSTE. The CDR3, in full, reads CSGTLDSTEAFF.

The CDR3: CATSRTRQGTDTQYF. The DNA read from the CDR3 is TGTGCCACCAGCAGAACTAGACAAGGCACAGATACG. The V call is TRBV15, the J call TRBJ2-3; a weak D match, TRBD2 (5 bases). Read coverage stops 3 residues before the CDR3 terminus; the germline J gene supplies the remainder. Trimming cost V 2 bases and J 1 base, with 10 bases left between them. The CDR3 loop spans 15 amino acids. Germline V gene sequence: CDR1 LNHNV, CDR2 YYDKDF (reference sequence).

For this clone: The read stops 3 residues short of the end of the CDR3; the missing end is completed from the germline J gene. V is TRBV7-6 and J is TRBJ2-1, with 16 bases lining up with TRBD2. The CDR3 is 16 amino acids. Germline trimming cut 5 bases from V and 8 bases from J; bases unmatched to any gene: 6. In germline, CDR1 is SGHVS, CDR2 FNYEAQ. CDR3 DNA, as far as it was read: TGTGCCAGCAGCCCTACGGGACTAGCGGGGGGGGATGAG. The encoded protein is CASSPTGLAGGDE. From start to end, the CDR3 is CASSPTGLAGGDEQFF.

The CDR3 protein is CASSLDLTVYGYTF. CDR3 DNA, as far as it was read: TGTGCCAGCAGCTTAGATCTGACAGTATATGGC. The rearrangement links TRBV11-2 to TRBJ1-2, with D possibly TRBD1 on 5 matching bases. With the read ending 3 residues before the CDR3 end, the germline J gene is used to fill in that end. The CDR3 extends over 14 amino acids. Germline values: CDR1 SGHAT, CDR2 FQNNGV. V shed 0 bases and J shed 5 bases, with 10 bases lying between them.

Comments on this clone: With the read ending 3 residues before the CDR3 end, the germline J gene is used to fill in that end. V gene TRBV28 combines with J gene TRBJ2-1; 9 bases are shared with TRBD2. Germline assignment: CDR1 MDHEN and CDR2 SYDVKM. The length of the CDR3 is 12 residues. V trimming: 8 bases; J trimming: 8 bases; junction bases outside the gene matches: 4. CDR3 residues: CASSQRGDEQFF. CDR3 DNA, as far as it was read: TGTGCCAGCTCTCAGCGGGGGGATGAG.

On this clone itself: Read sequence stops 3 residues before the CDR3 end, and the germline J gene provides the missing end. J is TRBJ2-7 and V is TRBV19; weak D call: TRBD2 (5 bases). Trimming removed 3 bases from V and 4 bases from J, with 7 bases in between. Germline lookup yields CDR1 LNHDA and CDR2 SQIVND (reference sequence). The CDR3 length is 12 residues. The sequenced CDR3 bases are TGTGCCAGTAGTATCCCGGGGTACGAG. Translating it yields CASSIPGYE. The CDR3 reads in full as CASSIPGYEQYF. Full variable domain (missing parts from reference TRBV19 and TRBJ2-7): DGGITQSPKYLFRKEGQNVTLSCEQNLNHDAMYWYRQDPGQGLRLIYYSQIVNDFQKGDIAEGYSVSREKKESFPLTVTSAQKNPTAFYLCASSIPGYEQYFGPGTRLTVT.

A note on this clone: The DNA ends 3 residues before the CDR3 does, and the rest of the CDR3 is filled in from the germline J gene. This chain links TRBV7-9 with TRBJ1-2; TRBD1 might be the D (6 bases). Germline-derived CDR1 and CDR2 are SEHNR and FQNEAQ (reference sequence). The CDR3 covers 14 residues. The CDR3 is CASSFGQPLSGYTF. CDR3 DNA (partial): TGTGCCAGCAGCTTTGGACAGCCGTTAAGCGGC.

Concerning this clone: The CDR3 end lies 3 residues beyond the end of the read and is filled in from the germline J gene. The chain links TRBV14 to TRBJ1-2, with TRBD1 matching over 7 bases. CDR1 is SGHDN and CDR2 is FVKESK in the germline V gene. The CDR3 length is 13 residues. The junction had 2 bases not matched to a gene; V was cut back by 4 bases and J by 3 bases. Partial CDR3 DNA: TGTGCCAGCAGCCGTGACAGGGACTATGGC. Amino acids: CASSRDRDYG. The CDR3, in full, reads CASSRDRDYGYTF.

On this clone itself: Read coverage stops 3 residues before the CDR3 terminus; the germline J gene supplies the remainder. This chain joins TRBV7-9 and TRBJ2-2, with D possibly matching TRBD2 (6 bases). This CDR3 is 14 amino acids long. The V and J ends lost 1 base and 5 bases respectively, with 8 bases between them. The germline CDR1 and CDR2 sequences are SEHNR and FQNEAQ (reference sequence). The sequenced CDR3 bases are TGTGCCAGCAGCTTAGGCGGGAAAACCGGGGAG. It specifies CASSLGGKTGE. The full CDR3 reads CASSLGGKTGELFF.

Remarks on this clone: Sequencing ends 3 residues short of the CDR3 end; the germline J gene provides the rest. The chain combines TRBV11-3 with TRBJ2-3; 10 positions agree with TRBD2. J was trimmed by 4 bases and V by 5 bases; bases with no gene match: 6. The CDR3 length is 15 residues. Germline values: CDR1 SGHNT, CDR2 YENEEA. The sequenced CDR3 bases are TGTGCCAGCAGCCCCAGGACTAGCGGCCCAGATACG. It encodes CASSPRTSGPDT. The CDR3 in its entirety is CASSPRTSGPDTQYF.

A remark on this clone: The observed sequence ends 3 residues before the CDR3 terminus, with the missing tail filled in from the germline J gene. This rearrangement joins TRBV7-3 to TRBJ1-4; 8 nucleotides line up with TRBD1. The germline CDR1 and CDR2 sequences are SGHTA and FQGTGA. The CDR3 covers 14 residues. The CDR3 sequence is CASSLGQGNSPLFF. CDR3 DNA (partial): TGTGCCAGCAGCTTAGGACAGGGCAATTCACCA.

With regard to this clone: The read ends 3 residues early relative to the CDR3; the germline J gene fills the gap. V usage is TRBV2 and J usage is TRBJ2-3; no firm D call. V lost 3 bases, J lost 1 base, and 5 bases lay in between. The V gene's germline CDR1 is SNHLY and CDR2 FYNNEI. CDR3 size: 13 residues. CDR3 bases read: TGTGCCAGCAGTGATGGCCGCACAGATACG. Its protein product is CASSDGRTDT. The entire CDR3 sequence reads CASSDGRTDTQYF.

In regard to this clone: The read terminates 3 residues ahead of where the CDR3 ends, so the germline J gene completes it. This sequence joins TRBV5-1 and TRBJ1-2; perhaps TRBD1 as D (5 bases). V lost 0 bases and J lost 3, with 9 bases in between. CDR1 is SGHRS and CDR2 is YFSETQ in the germline V gene. The CDR3 has 14 residues. The CDR3 sequence is CASSLAGGDYGYTF. Incomplete CDR3 DNA: TGCGCCAGCAGCTTGGCCGGGGGAGACTATGGC.

To note about this clone: The missing CDR3 end, 3 residues past where the read stops, is filled in from the germline J gene. The chain employs TRBV19 and TRBJ2-7, with 7 bases identical to TRBD1. After removal of 9 bases from V and 0 bases from J, the junction contained 5 bases not matched to a gene. The CDR3 covers 13 residues. Germline lookup yields CDR1 LNHDA and CDR2 SQIVND (reference sequence). The CDR3 DNA, read in part, is TGTGCCAGCAAAGACAGGGACTCCTACGAG. Translated, it gives CASKDRDSYE. The full CDR3 protein reads CASKDRDSYEQYF.

The chain's CDR3 is CASSPGDREYGQYF. The covered CDR3 bases are TGTGCCAGCTCACCAGGGGACAGGGAATATGGT. The chain uses TRBV18 and TRBJ2-4; 9 bases match TRBD1. Coverage ceases 3 residues before the CDR3 finishes, and the germline J gene fills in the end. CDR3 length: 14 residues. Per the germline V gene, CDR1 is KGHSH and CDR2 is LQKENI.